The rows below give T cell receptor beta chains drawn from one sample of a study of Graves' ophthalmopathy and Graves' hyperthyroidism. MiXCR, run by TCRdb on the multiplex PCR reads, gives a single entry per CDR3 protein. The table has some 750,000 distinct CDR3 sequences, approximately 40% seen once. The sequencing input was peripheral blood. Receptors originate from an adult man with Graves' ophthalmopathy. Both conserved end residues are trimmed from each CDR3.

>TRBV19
AWSPRDRVRDETQY
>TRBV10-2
ASSFTLRANYGYT
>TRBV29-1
SVEAENTGGASYGYT
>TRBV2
ASSETGPLGYT
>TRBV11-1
ASRRSTSGKVEQY
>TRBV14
ASSPSLFSDSGNTIY
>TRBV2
ASSTSGGIYNEQF
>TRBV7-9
ASSLNSYNEQY
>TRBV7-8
ASSLAGTASNYGYT
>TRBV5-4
ASSLEDGPNSPLH
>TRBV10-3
ATHRGRDDIEAF